The sequence of this T cell receptor (beta chain) was determined in a study of cytomegalovirus exposure and HLA in healthy donors. With 2 bases clipped from V and 4 bases from J, the junction kept 7 bases outside the gene matches. Germline CDR1 reads SGHRS; CDR2 reads YFSETQ. The CDR3 is 15 amino acids. The primer mix had 60 Vbeta and 13 Jbeta primers. Using immunoSEQ multiplex PCR, the repertoire was profiled, and TCRdb retains in-frame clones only, with some absent. Altogether around 100,000 clones are present, just under 80% being singletons, with the ten largest covering approximately 4.7%. This rearrangement joins TRBV5-1 to TRBJ2-7; 9 nucleotides agree with TRBD1. The clonotype comes from a male donor in good health and CMV-seropositive. Sequenced sample: PBMCs. CDR3 DNA sequence: TGCGCCAGCAGCTTAACCGGGACAGGGATATACGAGCAGTACTTC. This encodes CASSLTGTGIYEQYF.